This is a list of T cell receptor beta chains from one sample in a study of blood T cell repertoires in COVID-19. The method was immunoSEQ multiplex PCR; TCRdb's version includes in-frame clones alone and lacks a portion of them. The sample yields 250,000 to 350,000 clones, 65% to 85% seen once. The sequenced sample was peripheral blood. The receptor source for this set is a woman between 50 and 59 years old with acute or convalescent COVID-19. Each CDR3 is given with its conserved first and last residue. D genes are given only for firm matches. For some rows the clone size is stated as once, few or many, or as a class when expanded; others skip it.

clone_size	d_call	v_call	j_call	cdr3_aa	cdr3_nt
NA	NA	TRBV3-1/TRBV3-2	TRBJ2-7	CASSQDRGSREYF	TGTGCCAGCAGCCAAGATCGGGGGTCTCGGGAGTACTTC
NA	NA	TRBV5-1	TRBJ2-1	CASSLSGSYNEQFF	TGCGCCAGCAGCTTATCGGGGAGCTACAATGAGCAGTTCTTC
NA	TRBD1	TRBV15	TRBJ2-5	CATSIIQGLGETQYF	TGTGCCACCAGCATTATACAGGGGTTAGGGGAGACCCAGTACTTC
NA	TRBD2	TRBV2	TRBJ2-5	CASSDAAGDKETQYF	TGTGCCAGCAGTGACGCGGCGGGGGATAAAGAGACCCAGTACTTC
NA	NA	TRBV27	TRBJ1-1	CASSSVSNTEAFF	TGTGCCAGCAGTTCGGTGTCAAACACTGAAGCTTTCTTT
NA	TRBD1	TRBV5-1	TRBJ1-1	CASSIGQGVLNTEAFF	TGCGCCAGCAGCATTGGACAGGGGGTACTGAACACTGAAGCTTTCTTT
NA	TRBD1	TRBV25-1	TRBJ1-2	CASSESGGVHYGYTF	TGTGCCAGCAGTGAGTCAGGGGGCGTCCACTATGGCTACACCTTC
NA	TRBD1	TRBV15	TRBJ1-5	CATSRDWSGGGGQPQHF	TGTGCCACCAGCAGAGATTGGTCAGGGGGCGGAGGTCAGCCCCAGCATTTT
NA	TRBD2	TRBV18	TRBJ2-3	CASSPGQTGGPADTQYF	TGTGCCAGCTCACCGGGTCAAACGGGAGGGCCAGCAGATACGCAGTATTTT
NA	TRBD1	TRBV15	TRBJ2-1	CATSRVAGGPSGEQFF	TGTGCCACCAGCAGAGTGGCAGGGGGACCTTCCGGTGAGCAGTTCTTC
NA	TRBD1	TRBV5-4	TRBJ2-7	CASSFEQGAYPYEQYF	TGTGCCAGCAGCTTTGAACAGGGGGCCTACCCCTACGAGCAGTACTTC
NA	NA	TRBV20-1	TRBJ2-3	CSAYTDTQYF	TGCAGTGCTTACACAGATACGCAGTATTTT
NA	NA	TRBV30	TRBJ1-1	CAWRLGADEAFF	TGTGCCTGGAGGTTAGGGGCAGACGAAGCTTTCTTT
NA	NA	TRBV11-2	TRBJ1-3	CASSSSISSGNTIYF	TGTGCCAGCAGCTCGAGTATTTCCTCTGGAAACACCATATATTTT
NA	NA	TRBV7-3	TRBJ2-1	CASSPGVYNEQFF	TGTGCCAGCAGCCCAGGGGTTTACAATGAGCAGTTCTTC
NA	NA	TRBV7-8	TRBJ2-3	CASSFKAVTDTQYF	TGTGCCAGCAGCTTTAAAGCGGTTACAGATACGCAGTATTTT
NA	TRBD1	TRBV5-1	TRBJ2-1	CASRSVWTGDYNEQFF	TGCGCCAGCAGATCGGTATGGACAGGGGACTACAATGAGCAGTTCTTC
NA	NA	TRBV5-6	TRBJ2-7	CASSLSVTYEQYF	TGTGCCAGCAGCTTGTCAGTTACCTACGAGCAGTACTTC
NA	TRBD1	TRBV6-2/TRBV6-3	TRBJ2-2	CASSYVPSRLDRTNTGELFF	TGTGCCAGCAGTTACGTTCCTTCGCGATTGGACAGGACGAACACCGGGGAGCTGTTTTTT
NA	NA	TRBV6-5	TRBJ2-2	CASSYSRATGELFF	TGTGCCAGCAGTTACTCGAGGGCGACGGGGGAGCTGTTTTTT
once	TRBD2	TRBV3-1/TRBV3-2	TRBJ2-1	CASSHGGRLAGVEQFF	TGTGCCAGCAGCCATGGGGGGAGACTAGCGGGAGTTGAGCAGTTCTTC
NA	NA	TRBV3-1/TRBV3-2	TRBJ1-4	CASSLSYGGHEKLFF	TGTGCCAGCAGCCTAAGTTACGGGGGGCATGAAAAACTGTTTTTT
NA	TRBD2	TRBV29-1	TRBJ2-5	CSGRLAQETQYF	TGCAGCGGGCGACTAGCCCAAGAGACCCAGTACTTC
NA	NA	TRBV21-1	TRBJ2-5	CAAAQRQIQETQYF	TGTGCAGCAGCACAAAGACAGATCCAAGAGACCCAGTACTTC
NA	TRBD1	TRBV7-9	TRBJ1-2	CASSLGQGQDGYTF	TGTGCCAGCAGCTTGGGACAGGGGCAGGATGGCTACACCTTC
NA	NA	TRBV4-3	TRBJ1-3	CASSQVVQARGNTIYF	TGCGCCAGCAGCCAAGTCGTCCAGGCCCGGGGAAACACCATATATTTT
NA	TRBD1	TRBV19	TRBJ1-4	CASLPGGGREFEKLFF	TGTGCCAGTCTCCCAGGAGGGGGCCGAGAGTTTGAAAAACTGTTTTTT
few	TRBD2	TRBV10-3	TRBJ2-1	CAIGSLAGDNEQFF	TGTGCCATCGGGAGCCTAGCGGGCGACAATGAGCAGTTCTTC
NA	NA	TRBV29-1	TRBJ2-1	CSVLFHEQFF	TGCAGCGTCTTATTCCATGAGCAGTTCTTC
NA	TRBD2	TRBV7-6	TRBJ2-1	CASTLSGQNNEQFF	TGTGCCAGCACCCTTAGCGGGCAGAACAATGAGCAGTTCTTC
once	TRBD1	TRBV29-1	TRBJ2-5	CSVAGQGWETQYF	TGCAGCGTCGCGGGACAGGGTTGGGAGACCCAGTACTTC
NA	TRBD2	TRBV18	TRBJ2-5	CASATGGGETQYF	TGTGCCAGCGCGACGGGAGGCGGGGAGACCCAGTACTTC
NA	NA	TRBV7-9	TRBJ2-5	CASSLAGLEETQYF	TGTGCCAGCAGCTTAGCCGGGTTAGAAGAGACCCAGTACTTC
NA	NA	TRBV6-1	TRBJ2-5	CASSEGPAGETQYF	TGTGCCAGCAGTGAGGGACCCGCGGGGGAGACCCAGTACTTC
NA	NA	TRBV11-2	TRBJ1-3	CASTPLVGGDGNTIYF	TGTGCCAGCACCCCACTGGTAGGGGGAGACGGAAACACCATATATTTT
NA	NA	TRBV5-1	TRBJ2-1	CASSSYGGLNEQFF	TGCGCCAGCAGCTCCTACGGGGGGCTCAATGAGCAGTTCTTC
once	NA	TRBV30	TRBJ2-2	CAWSLFQAGSNTGELFF	TGTGCCTGGAGTCTCTTTCAAGCGGGTTCGAACACCGGGGAGCTGTTTTTT
NA	NA	TRBV6-6	TRBJ1-4	CASSYTEVEKLFF	TGTGCCAGCAGTTATACGGAGGTTGAAAAACTGTTTTTT
NA	TRBD1	TRBV30	TRBJ2-3	CAWTQGAADTQYF	TGTGCCTGGACACAGGGGGCCGCAGATACGCAGTATTTT